This T cell receptor (beta chain) was found in a study of blood T cell repertoires in COVID-19. Overall study context: Whether acute or convalescent, the COVID-19 samples came from the United States, Italy and Spain. The analysed material was cDNA or gDNA that came from T cells, B-cell-depleted T cells, or PBMCs.

Original methodology: Nucleated cell number was recorded as an estimate derived from reference gene primer amplification. Clones were sequenced by immunoSEQ multiplex PCR, and TCRdb holds only the in-frame ones, with some missing. V, J and clone size are taken as reported in that table, and D and trimming were inferred from the DNA itself. The sample includes some 370,000 clones, 80% to 85% of them seen just once. The CDR3 is 14 amino acids. CDR1 is SGHTA and CDR2 is FQGNSA in the germline V gene. V trimming: 4 bases; J trimming: 4 bases; junction bases outside the gene matches: 6. The material sequenced was PBMCs or T cells enriched from blood (not recorded which). The chain uses TRBV7-2 and TRBJ2-7; 8 bases are a match to TRBD1. This TCR derives from a woman aged 50 to 60 who had recovered from COVID-19. The CDR3 loop reads CASSSRTGRYEQYF. In DNA form, the CDR3 reads TGTGCCAGCAGCTCCCGGACAGGGAGGTACGAGCAGTACTTC.